This T cell receptor beta chain emerged from a study of T cell responses to AZD1222 COVID-19 vaccine. Whole-study results and caveats: The donors showed a predominance of white British ancestry and of females, with possible underestimation of clonal diversity. Samples come after the peak T cell response, not at day 14. AZD1222 recipients seropositive at baseline numbered only 6 or 7. Spike-spanning, vaccine-associated CD4 TCRs were dominant at 160-218 and 743-854.

Germline CDR1 is MNHEY and CDR2 is SMNVEV (reference sequence). With 3 bases clipped from V and 0 bases from J, the junction kept 3 bases outside the gene matches. The length of the CDR3 is 15 residues. In regard to this clone: The antigen is unknown.

Measured with immunoSEQ multiplex PCR; TCRdb has only the in-frame clones, and not every one. The sample includes about 120,000 clones, under 95% seen only once; the top ten take approximately 5.1%. The chain links TRBV27 to TRBJ1-2, with TRBD1 matching over 8 bases. The receptor comes from an adult in good health. The starting material was peripheral blood, obtained on day 0 of AZD1222 vaccination. The CDR3 sequence is CASSFHRGANYGYTF. The CDR3 DNA follows: TGTGCCAGCAGTTTCCACAGGGGGGCTAACTATGGCTACACCTTC.